A single sample gave rise to the 9 T cell receptor beta chains below, sequenced in a study of cytomegalovirus exposure and HLA in healthy donors. The PCR employed 60 Vbeta primers together with 13 Jbeta primers. Assay: immunoSEQ multiplex PCR; the TCRdb copy retains only in-frame clones and omits some. Of about 160,000 clones listed, 86% are singletons. Input material: PBMCs. The receptors derive from a woman under 30 in good health and CMV-seronegative.

This clone has a handful of counts. The chain carries TRBV5-6 and TRBJ2-5, with D tentatively TRBD2 (5 bases). The V end was cut by 6 bases, the J end by 5 bases, with 14 bases between. Germline V lookup: CDR1 SGHDT, CDR2 YYEEEE. The CDR3 contains 13 residues. CDR3 sequence: CASTGAGSETQYF. In nucleotides, the CDR3 is TGTGCCAGCACCGGCGCGGGTTCGGAGACCCAGTACTTC.

The V call is TRBV5-1, the J call TRBJ2-5; 9 bases line up with TRBD1. Trimming cost V 4 bases and J 5 bases; bases outside gene matches: 12. The CDR3 extends over 16 amino acids. Germline V gene sequence: CDR1 SGHRS, CDR2 YFSETQ. The DNA for the CDR3 is TGCGCCAGCAGCAACGGACAGGGGCCTTCATATGAGACCCAGTACTTC. This translates into CASSNGQGPSYETQYF.

This chain connects TRBV7-8 to TRBJ1-5; D gene uncertain. V lost 2 bases and J 5 bases, leaving 19 bases between the germline ends. The CDR3 spans 17 residues. CDR1 and CDR2 (germline): SGHVS, FQNEAQ. This chain's CDR3 is CASSLLVGWGDYQPQHF. CDR3 nucleotide sequence: TGTGCCAGCAGCTTACTCGTCGGGTGGGGAGATTATCAGCCCCAGCATTTT.

This clone was counted a single time. CDR3 sequence (DNA): TGTGCCAGCAGCGCACGGGGACAGGGGAGCACTGAAGCTTTCTTT. It encodes CASSARGQGSTEAFF. The V gene is TRBV14, the J gene TRBJ1-1; 10 bases match TRBD1. Trimming took 5 bases from V and 4 from J; bases not matched to a gene: 7. Germline V CDR1 and CDR2: SGHDN, FVKESK. The CDR3 length is 15 residues.

This clone was observed a single time. The rearrangement joins TRBV11-3 to TRBJ1-3; D remains unclear. The V gene lost 0 bases and the J gene lost 4 bases, with 10 bases spanning the gap. Per germline, CDR1 SGHNT and CDR2 YENEEA. The CDR3 covers 15 residues. CDR3 coding DNA: TGTGCCAGCAGCTTAGATAGCACCGACGGAAACACCATATATTTT. Amino acids: CASSLDSTDGNTIYF.

V is TRBV4-1 and J is TRBJ2-2, with 7 bases aligning to TRBD1. The V gene's germline CDR1 is MGHRA and CDR2 YSYEKL. Trimming removed 4 bases from V and 5 bases from J; junction bases left unmatched: 7. The CDR3 has 15 residues. CDR3 sequence (DNA): TGCGCCAGCAGCCCCGCAGGGGGATTTACCGGGGAGCTGTTTTTT. Its translation is CASSPAGGFTGELFF.

This clone occurred a few times. The chain has TRBV6-1 and TRBJ2-7, with 9 nucleotides matching TRBD1. V lost 2 bases, J lost 6 bases, and 5 bases stayed unmatched. The CDR3 runs to 14 residues. Germline CDR1 reads MNHNS; CDR2 reads SASEGT. The chain's CDR3 is CASSEMGTGLEQYF. The CDR3 nucleotides read TGTGCCAGCAGTGAAATGGGGACAGGGCTCGAGCAGTACTTC.

The count of this clone is one. The chain uses TRBV6-1 and TRBJ1-4; TRBD1 matches at 8 bases. Per germline, CDR1 MNHNS and CDR2 SASEGT. V lost 5 bases to trimming and J lost 8 bases; unmatched junction nucleotides: 7. This CDR3 has 14 residues. The DNA for the CDR3 is TGTGCCAGCAGTCCGACAGGGGCATCGGAAAAACTGTTTTTT. This codes for CASSPTGASEKLFF.

This sequence joins TRBV6-5 and TRBJ2-7; tentatively, D is TRBD2 (5 bases). Germline loops: CDR1 MNHEY, CDR2 SVGAGI. There are 15 residues in the CDR3. The ends were cut back, 4 bases at V and 4 bases at J, with 17 bases in the middle. Written as DNA, the CDR3 is TGTGCCAGCAGTTCCCACGCGGGCCCCTCTTACGAGCAGTACTTC. Protein product: CASSSHAGPSYEQYF.